Sequencing of this T cell receptor beta chain was carried out in a study of blood T cell repertoires in COVID-19. Study information: The United States, Italy and Spain supplied acute and convalescent COVID-19 samples.

Original processing methods: Quantification of nucleated cells was approximated via reference gene primer amplification. Clones were sequenced by immunoSEQ multiplex PCR, and TCRdb holds only the in-frame ones, with some missing. The DNA was the basis for D and trimming; V, J and clone size are from that table. Among tens of thousands of clones, around 87% were seen once, and the ten largest hold about 9.5%. V was pared by 5 bases and J by 5 bases, with 19 bases between. This CDR3 region has 15 residues. Germline CDR1 is SGHRS and CDR2 is YFSETQ. The chain recombines TRBV5-1 with TRBJ1-1; D is undetermined. Material: peripheral blood. This receptor was identified in a human donor with acute or convalescent COVID-19. The donor label of this sample is uncertain. DNA for the CDR3: TGCGCCAGCAGTCATGAGGGATTTCTTGGAACTGAAGCTTTCTTT. It codes for CASSHEGFLGTEAFF. Full variable domain (remainder filled in from reference TRBV5-1 and TRBJ1-1): KAGVTQTPRYLIKTRGQQVTLSCSPISGHRSVSWYQQTPGQGLQFLFEYFSETQRNKGNFPGRFSGRQFSNSRSEMNVSTLELGDSALYLCASSHEGFLGTEAFFGQGTRLTVV.